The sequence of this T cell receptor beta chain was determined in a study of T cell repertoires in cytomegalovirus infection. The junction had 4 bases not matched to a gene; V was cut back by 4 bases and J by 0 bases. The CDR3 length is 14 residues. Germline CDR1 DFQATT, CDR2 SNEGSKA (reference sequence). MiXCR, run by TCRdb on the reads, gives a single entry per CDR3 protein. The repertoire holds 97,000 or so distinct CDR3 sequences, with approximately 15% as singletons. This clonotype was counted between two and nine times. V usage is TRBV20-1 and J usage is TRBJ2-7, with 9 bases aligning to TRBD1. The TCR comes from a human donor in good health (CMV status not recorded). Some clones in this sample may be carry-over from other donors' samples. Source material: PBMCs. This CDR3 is CSATGQGSSYEQYF. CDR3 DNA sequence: TGCAGTGCTACAGGACAGGGGAGCTCCTACGAGCAGTACTTC.